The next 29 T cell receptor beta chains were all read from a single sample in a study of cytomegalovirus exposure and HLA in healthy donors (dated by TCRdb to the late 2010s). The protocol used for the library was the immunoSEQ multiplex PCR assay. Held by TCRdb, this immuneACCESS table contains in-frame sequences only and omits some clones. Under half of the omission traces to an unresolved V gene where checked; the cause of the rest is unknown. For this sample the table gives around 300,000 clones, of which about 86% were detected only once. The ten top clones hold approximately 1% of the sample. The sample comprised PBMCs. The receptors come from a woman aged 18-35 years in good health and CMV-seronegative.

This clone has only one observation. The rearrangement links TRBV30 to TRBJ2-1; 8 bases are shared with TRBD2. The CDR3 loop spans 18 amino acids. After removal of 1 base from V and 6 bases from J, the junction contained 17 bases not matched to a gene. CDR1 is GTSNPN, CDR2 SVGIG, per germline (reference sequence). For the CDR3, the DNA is TGTGCCTGGAGTGGACCAGTTAGTCGAGCGGGAGTAGCCAATGAGCAGTTCTTC. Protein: CAWSGPVSRAGVANEQFF.

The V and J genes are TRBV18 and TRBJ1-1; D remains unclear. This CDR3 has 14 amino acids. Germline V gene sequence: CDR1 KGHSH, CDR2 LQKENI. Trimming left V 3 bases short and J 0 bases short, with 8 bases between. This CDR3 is CASSPRAMNTEAFF. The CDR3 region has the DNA TGTGCCAGCTCACCTCGAGCCATGAACACTGAAGCTTTCTTT. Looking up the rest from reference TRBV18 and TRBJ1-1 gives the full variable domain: NAGVMQNPRHLVRRRGQEARLRCSPMKGHSHVYWYRQLPEEGLKFMVYLQKENIIDESGMPKERFSAEFPKEGPSILRIQQVVRGDSAAYFCASSPRAMNTEAFFGQGTRLTVV.

The CDR3: CASSEDRETNEKLFF. CDR3 bases: TGTGCCAGCAGTGAGGACAGGGAAACTAATGAAAAACTGTTTTTT. The rearrangement uses TRBV25-1 and TRBJ1-4; TRBD1 matches 8 bases. CDR3 length: 15 amino acids. Trimming took 3 bases from V and 1 from J; bases not matched to a gene: 1. Per the germline V gene, CDR1 is MGHDK and CDR2 is SYGVNS.

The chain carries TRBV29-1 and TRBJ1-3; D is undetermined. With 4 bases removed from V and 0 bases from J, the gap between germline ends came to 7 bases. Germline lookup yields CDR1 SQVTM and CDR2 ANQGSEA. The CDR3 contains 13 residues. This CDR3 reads CSVGHHSGNTIYF. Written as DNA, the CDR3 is TGCAGCGTTGGACATCACTCTGGAAACACCATATATTTT.

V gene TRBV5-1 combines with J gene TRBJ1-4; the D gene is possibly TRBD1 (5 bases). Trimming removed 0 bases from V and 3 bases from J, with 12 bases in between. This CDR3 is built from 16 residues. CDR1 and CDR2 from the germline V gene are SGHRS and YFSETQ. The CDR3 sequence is CASSLEVAGANEKLFF. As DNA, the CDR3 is TGCGCCAGCAGCTTGGAGGTTGCGGGGGCTAATGAAAAACTGTTTTTT.

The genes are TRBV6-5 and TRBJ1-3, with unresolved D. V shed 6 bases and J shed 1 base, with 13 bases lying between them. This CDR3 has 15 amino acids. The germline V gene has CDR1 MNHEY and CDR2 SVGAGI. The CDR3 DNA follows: TGTGCCAGCAGGGCCCCGGGGAGGTCTGGAAACACCATATATTTT. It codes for CASRAPGRSGNTIYF.

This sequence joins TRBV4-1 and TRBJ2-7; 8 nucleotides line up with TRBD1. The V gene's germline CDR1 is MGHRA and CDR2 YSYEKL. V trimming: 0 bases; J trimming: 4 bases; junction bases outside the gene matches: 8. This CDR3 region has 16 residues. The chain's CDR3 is CASSQESWTGLYEQYF. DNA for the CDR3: TGCGCCAGCAGCCAAGAATCGTGGACAGGGTTATACGAGCAGTACTTC.

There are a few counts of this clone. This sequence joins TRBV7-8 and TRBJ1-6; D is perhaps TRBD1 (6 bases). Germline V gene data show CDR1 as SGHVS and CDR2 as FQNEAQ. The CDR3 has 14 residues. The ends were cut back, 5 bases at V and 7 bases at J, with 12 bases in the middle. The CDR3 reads CASSHRVPNSPLHF. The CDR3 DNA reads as TGTGCCAGCAGCCACAGGGTACCCAATTCACCCCTCCACTTT.

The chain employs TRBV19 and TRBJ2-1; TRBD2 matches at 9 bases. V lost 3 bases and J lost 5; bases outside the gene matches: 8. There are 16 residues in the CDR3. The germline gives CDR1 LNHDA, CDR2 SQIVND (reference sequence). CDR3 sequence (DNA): TGTGCCAGTAGTATCAAAGCGGGAGGACAACACAATGAGCAGTTCTTC. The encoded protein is CASSIKAGGQHNEQFF.

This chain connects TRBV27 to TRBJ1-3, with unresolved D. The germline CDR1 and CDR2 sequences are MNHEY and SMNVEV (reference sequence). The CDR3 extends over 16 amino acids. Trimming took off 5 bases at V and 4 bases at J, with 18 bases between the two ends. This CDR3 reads CASSPRESSAGNTIYF. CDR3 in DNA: TGTGCCAGCAGTCCCCGGGAGTCCTCGGCGGGAAACACCATATATTTT.

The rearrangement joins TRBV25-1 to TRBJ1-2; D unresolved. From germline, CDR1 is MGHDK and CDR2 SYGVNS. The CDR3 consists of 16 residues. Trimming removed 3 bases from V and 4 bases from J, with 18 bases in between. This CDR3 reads CASSDGGSWEGYGYTF. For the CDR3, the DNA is TGTGCCAGCAGTGATGGCGGGTCGTGGGAAGGCTATGGCTACACCTTC.

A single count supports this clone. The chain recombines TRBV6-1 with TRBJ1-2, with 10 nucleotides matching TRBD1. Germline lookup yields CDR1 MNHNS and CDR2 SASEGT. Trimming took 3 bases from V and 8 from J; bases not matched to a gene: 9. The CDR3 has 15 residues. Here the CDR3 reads CASSDRDRGVVGYTF. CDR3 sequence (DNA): TGTGCCAGCAGTGATAGGGACAGGGGCGTTGTGGGCTACACCTTC.

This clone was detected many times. CDR3: CASTFSYEQYF. DNA of the CDR3: TGTGCCAGCACCTTCAGCTACGAGCAGTACTTC. The chain has TRBV28 and TRBJ2-7; D call uncertain. Germline V gene data show CDR1 as MDHEN and CDR2 as SYDVKM. V lost 7 bases and J 3 bases, leaving 7 bases between the germline ends. This CDR3 spans 11 amino acids. Filled out from reference TRBV28 and TRBJ2-7, the complete variable domain reads DVKVTQSSRYLVKRTGEKVFLECVQDMDHENMFWYRQDPGLGLRLIYFSYDVKMKEKGDIPEGYSVSREKKERFSLILESASTNQTSMYLCASTFSYEQYFGPGTRLTVT.

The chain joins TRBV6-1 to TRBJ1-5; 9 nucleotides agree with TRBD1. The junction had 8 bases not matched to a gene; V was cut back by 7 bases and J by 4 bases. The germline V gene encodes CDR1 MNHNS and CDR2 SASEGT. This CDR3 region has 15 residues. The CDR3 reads CASKGDRDLNQPQHF. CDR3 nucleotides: TGTGCCAGCAAGGGGGACAGGGATCTTAATCAGCCCCAGCATTTT.

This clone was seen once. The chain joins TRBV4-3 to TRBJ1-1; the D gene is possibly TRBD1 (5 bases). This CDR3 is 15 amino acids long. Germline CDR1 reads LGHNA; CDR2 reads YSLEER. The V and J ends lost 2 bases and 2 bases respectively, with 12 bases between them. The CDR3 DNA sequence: TGCGCCAGCAGCCAAATCGGAGGGGTCAACACTGAAGCTTTCTTT. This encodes CASSQIGGVNTEAFF.

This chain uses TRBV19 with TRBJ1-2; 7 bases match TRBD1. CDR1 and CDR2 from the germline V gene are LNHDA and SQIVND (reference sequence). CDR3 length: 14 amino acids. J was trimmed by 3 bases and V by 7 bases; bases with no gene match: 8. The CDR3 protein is CASTQDRADYGYTF. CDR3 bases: TGTGCCAGTACCCAAGACAGGGCTGACTATGGCTACACCTTC.

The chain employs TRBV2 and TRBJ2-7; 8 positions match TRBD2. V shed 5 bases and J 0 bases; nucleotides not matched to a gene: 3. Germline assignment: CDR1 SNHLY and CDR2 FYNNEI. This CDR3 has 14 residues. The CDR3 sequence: CASSTSGHSYEQYF. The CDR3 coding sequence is TGTGCCAGCAGTACTAGCGGTCACTCCTACGAGCAGTACTTC.

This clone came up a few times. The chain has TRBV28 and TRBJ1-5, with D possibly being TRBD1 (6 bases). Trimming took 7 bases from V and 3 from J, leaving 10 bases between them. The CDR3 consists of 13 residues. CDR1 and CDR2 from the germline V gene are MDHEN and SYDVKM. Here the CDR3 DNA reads TGTGCCAGCATCCGGGACATCAATCAGCCCCAGCATTTT. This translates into CASIRDINQPQHF.

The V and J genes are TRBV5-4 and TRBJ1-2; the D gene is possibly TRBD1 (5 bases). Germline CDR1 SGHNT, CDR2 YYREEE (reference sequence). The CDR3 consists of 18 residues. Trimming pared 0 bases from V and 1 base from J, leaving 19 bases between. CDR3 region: CASSLAGWGFLFNYGYTF. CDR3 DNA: TGTGCCAGCAGCTTGGCAGGGTGGGGATTCCTTTTTAACTATGGCTACACCTTC.

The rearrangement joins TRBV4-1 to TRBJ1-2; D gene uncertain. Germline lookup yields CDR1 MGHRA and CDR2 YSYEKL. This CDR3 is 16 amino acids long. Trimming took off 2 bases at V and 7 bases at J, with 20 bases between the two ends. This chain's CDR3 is CASSQLEGGVGSGYTF. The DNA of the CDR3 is TGCGCCAGCAGCCAATTAGAAGGCGGCGTTGGGAGTGGCTACACCTTC.

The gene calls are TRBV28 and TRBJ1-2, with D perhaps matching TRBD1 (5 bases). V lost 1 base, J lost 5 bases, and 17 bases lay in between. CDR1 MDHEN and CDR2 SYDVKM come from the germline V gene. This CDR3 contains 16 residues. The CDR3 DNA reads TGTGCCAGCAGTTTATTCAGGGCCCGGACACAGTATGGCTACACCTTC. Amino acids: CASSLFRARTQYGYTF.

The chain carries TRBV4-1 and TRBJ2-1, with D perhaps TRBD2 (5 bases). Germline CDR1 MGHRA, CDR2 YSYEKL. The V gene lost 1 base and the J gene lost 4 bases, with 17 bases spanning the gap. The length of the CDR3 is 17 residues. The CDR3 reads CASSQVPGKTTYNEQFF. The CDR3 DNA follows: TGCGCCAGCAGCCAAGTTCCGGGAAAGACTACTTACAATGAGCAGTTCTTC.

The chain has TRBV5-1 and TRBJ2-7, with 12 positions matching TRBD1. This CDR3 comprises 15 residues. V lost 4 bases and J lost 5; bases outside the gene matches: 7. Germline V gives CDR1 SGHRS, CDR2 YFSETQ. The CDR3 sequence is CASSRAGTGGDEQYF. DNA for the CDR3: TGCGCCAGCAGCAGAGCCGGGACAGGGGGCGACGAGCAGTACTTC.

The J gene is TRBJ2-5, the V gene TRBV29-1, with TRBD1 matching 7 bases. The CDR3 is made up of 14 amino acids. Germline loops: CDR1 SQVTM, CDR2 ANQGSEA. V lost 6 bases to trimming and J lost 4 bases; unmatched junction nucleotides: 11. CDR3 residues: CSVAGVTGAETQYF. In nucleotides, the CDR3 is TGCAGCGTCGCTGGAGTTACAGGGGCAGAGACCCAGTACTTC.

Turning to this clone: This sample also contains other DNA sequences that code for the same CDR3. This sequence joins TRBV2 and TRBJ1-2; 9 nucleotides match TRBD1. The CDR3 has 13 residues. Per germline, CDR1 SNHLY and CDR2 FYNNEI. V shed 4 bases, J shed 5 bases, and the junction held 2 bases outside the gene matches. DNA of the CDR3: TGTGCCAGCAGTGCCGGGACAGGGTATGGCTACACCTTC. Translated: CASSAGTGYGYTF.

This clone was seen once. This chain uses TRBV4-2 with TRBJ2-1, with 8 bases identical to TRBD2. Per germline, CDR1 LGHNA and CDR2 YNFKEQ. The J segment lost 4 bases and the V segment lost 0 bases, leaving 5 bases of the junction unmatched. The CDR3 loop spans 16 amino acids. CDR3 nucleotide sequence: TGTGCCAGCAGCCAAGAAGCGGGAGAAGGGTACAATGAGCAGTTCTTC. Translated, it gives CASSQEAGEGYNEQFF.

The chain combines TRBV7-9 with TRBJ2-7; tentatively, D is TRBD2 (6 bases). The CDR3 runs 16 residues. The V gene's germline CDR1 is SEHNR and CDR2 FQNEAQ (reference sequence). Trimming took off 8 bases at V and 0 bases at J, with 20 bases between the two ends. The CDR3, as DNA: TGTGCCAGCGAGCTCCGACTAGGGGCTAGCTCCTACGAGCAGTACTTC. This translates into CASELRLGASSYEQYF.

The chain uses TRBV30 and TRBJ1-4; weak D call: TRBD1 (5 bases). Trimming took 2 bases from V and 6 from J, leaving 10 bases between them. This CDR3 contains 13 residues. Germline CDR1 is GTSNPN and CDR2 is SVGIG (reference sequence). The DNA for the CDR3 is TGTGCCTGGAGTCAGGGATTGGATGAAAAACTGTTTTTT. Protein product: CAWSQGLDEKLFF.

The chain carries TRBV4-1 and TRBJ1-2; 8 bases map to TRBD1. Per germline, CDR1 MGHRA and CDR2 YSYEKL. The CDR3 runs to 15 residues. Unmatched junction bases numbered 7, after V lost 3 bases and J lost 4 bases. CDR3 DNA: TGCGCCAGCAGCCACTTGACAGGGGCCGGCTATGGCTACACCTTC. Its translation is CASSHLTGAGYGYTF.